This passage covers 11 T cell receptor beta chains from one sample sequenced in a study of regulatory T cells in long-lasting Graves disease. Library construction for TCR beta used iRepertoire HTBI primers and Arm-PCR of CDR3 regions. TCRdb re-called the multiplex PCR reads with MiXCR, one entry per CDR3 protein. The sample holds fewer than 350,000 distinct CDR3 sequences, about 20% seen once. Time point in this sample: newly diagnosed GD, antithyroid drugs for less than 3 months. Preparation of the TCR library used RNA extracted from PBMCs. The sequences come from peripheral blood mononuclear cells (PBMCs), collected at new diagnosis, from a patient treated with antithyroid drugs. The receptor source for this set is a female donor with Graves disease.

At least ten counts were recorded for this clonotype. The chain has TRBV12-3 or TRBV12-4 and TRBJ2-5; 7 nucleotides align to TRBD1. Germline trimming cut 8 bases from V and 6 bases from J; bases unmatched to any gene: 12. CDR3 length: 14 residues. This CDR3 reads CASGRPGGWKTQYF. CDR3 sequence (DNA): TGTGCCAGCGGCCGACCAGGGGGATGGAAGACCCAGTACTTC.

This clonotype was recorded many times. The CDR3 DNA is TGTGCCAGCAGCCCCGGGACAGGAAAGCTGTTTTTT. This encodes CASSPGTGKLFF. The rearrangement links TRBV6-1 to TRBJ2-2, with 8 bases identical to TRBD1. V dropped 6 bases and J dropped 12; count of bases not matched to a gene: 6. The CDR3 has 12 amino acids. Germline lookup yields CDR1 MNHNS and CDR2 SASEGT.

This clonotype was seen repeatedly, ten times or more. The chain couples TRBV5-1 to TRBJ1-1, with a possible D match to TRBD1 (5 bases). CDR1 SGHRS and CDR2 YFSETQ come from the germline V gene. Trimming pared 4 bases from V and 5 bases from J, leaving 12 bases between. This CDR3 has 13 amino acids. The DNA of the CDR3 is TGCGCCAGCAGCGGGGCAGGGAAGACTGAAGCTTTCTTT. Protein product: CASSGAGKTEAFF.

This clonotype was recorded many times. In DNA form, the CDR3 reads TGTGCCAGCAGTGTTGAGACTAGCGGGAGCAATGAGCAGTTCTTC. It translates to CASSVETSGSNEQFF. The rearrangement links TRBV6-1 to TRBJ2-1, with 12 nucleotides matching TRBD2. Germline CDR1 MNHNS, CDR2 SASEGT. Trimming took 4 bases from V and 6 from J; bases not matched to a gene: 4. The CDR3 totals 15 residues.

This clonotype occurred a few times. The J gene is TRBJ2-3, the V gene TRBV28; the match to TRBD2 covers 8 bases. Germline-derived CDR1 and CDR2 are MDHEN and SYDVKM. After removal of 5 bases from V and 6 bases from J, the junction contained 10 bases not matched to a gene. The CDR3 extends over 15 amino acids. This CDR3 is CASSGGGGRRDTQYF. The DNA for the CDR3 is TGTGCCAGCAGTGGGGGGGGCGGGAGGCGCGATACGCAGTATTTT. Based on the CDR3 plus reference TRBV28 and TRBJ2-3, the full variable domain is DVKVTQSSRYLVKRTGEKVFLECVQDMDHENMFWYRQDPGLGLRLIYFSYDVKMKEKGDIPEGYSVSREKKERFSLILESASTNQTSMYLCASSGGGGRRDTQYFGPGTRLTVL.

This clonotype was found many times. The V and J genes are TRBV3-1 and TRBJ1-3; D is ambiguous. The CDR3 contains 12 residues. V lost 6 bases to trimming and J lost 4 bases, with 7 bases between them. CDR1 and CDR2 from the germline V gene are LGHDT and YNNKEL (reference sequence). CDR3 sequence: CASSQTGNTIYF. In nucleotides, the CDR3 is TGTGCCAGCAGTCAAACCGGAAACACCATATATTTT.

This clonotype was seen ten or more times. The rearrangement uses TRBV27 and TRBJ2-4; possibly TRBD2 for D (5 bases). Germline V CDR1 and CDR2: MNHEY, SMNVEV (reference sequence). V lost 4 bases, J lost 0 bases, and 19 bases lay in between. This CDR3 spans 18 amino acids. Here the CDR3 reads CASSSPGREGVAKNIQYF. The CDR3 DNA reads as TGTGCCAGCAGTTCACCGGGAAGAGAGGGAGTAGCCAAAAACATTCAGTACTTC.

This clonotype was seen only a few times. The chain employs TRBV29-1 and TRBJ2-7; 9 positions agree with TRBD1. The CDR3 covers 13 residues. V shed 6 bases and J 5 bases; nucleotides not matched to a gene: 8. The germline V gene has CDR1 SQVTM and CDR2 ANQGSEA. CDR3: CSVGTGSINEQYF. The CDR3 nucleotides read TGCAGCGTCGGGACAGGGAGTATCAACGAGCAGTACTTC.

The chain links TRBV2 to TRBJ2-5; possibly TRBD1 for D (5 bases). V shed 4 bases and J shed 4 bases, with 19 bases lying between them. The CDR3 length is 16 residues. Germline-derived CDR1 and CDR2 are SNHLY and FYNNEI. CDR3 sequence reads: CASSGGGQGGIETQYF. DNA of the CDR3: TGTGCCAGCAGTGGAGGTGGGCAGGGTGGTATAGAGACCCAGTACTTC.

This clonotype occurred many times. In DNA, the CDR3 is TGCAGTGCTAGCCCATCCCGAGGTATGAACACTGAAGCTTTCTTT. Protein: CSASPSRGMNTEAFF. This rearrangement joins TRBV20-1 to TRBJ1-1; D is uncertain. The CDR3 covers 15 residues. The V end was cut by 3 bases, the J end by 0 bases, with 14 bases between. The germline V gene has CDR1 DFQATT and CDR2 SNEGSKA (reference sequence).

A few counts support this clonotype. This sequence joins TRBV6-5 and TRBJ2-7, with D unclear. V dropped 2 bases and J dropped 7 bases, with 12 bases sitting between them. The CDR3 is 13 amino acids. CDR1 is MNHEY, CDR2 SVGAGI, per germline. CDR3 DNA sequence: TGTGCCAGCAGTTACGAACTCAAGAATGAGCAGTACTTC. This gives the protein CASSYELKNEQYF.